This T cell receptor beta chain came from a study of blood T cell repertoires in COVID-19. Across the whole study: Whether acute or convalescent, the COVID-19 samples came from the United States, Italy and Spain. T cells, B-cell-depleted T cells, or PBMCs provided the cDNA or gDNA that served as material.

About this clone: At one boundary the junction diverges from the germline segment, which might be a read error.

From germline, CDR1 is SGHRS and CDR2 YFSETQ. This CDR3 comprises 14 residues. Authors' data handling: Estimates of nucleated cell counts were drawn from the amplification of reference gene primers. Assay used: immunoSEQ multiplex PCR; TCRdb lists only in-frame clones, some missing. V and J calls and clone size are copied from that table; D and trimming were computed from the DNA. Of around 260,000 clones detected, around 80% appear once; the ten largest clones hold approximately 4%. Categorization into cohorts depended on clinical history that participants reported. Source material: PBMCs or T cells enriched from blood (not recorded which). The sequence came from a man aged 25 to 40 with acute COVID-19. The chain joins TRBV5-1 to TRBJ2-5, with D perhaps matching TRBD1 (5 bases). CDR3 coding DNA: TGTGCCAGCAGTAATGGACACGGTGGGGAGACCCAGTACTTC. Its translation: CASSNGHGGETQYF.